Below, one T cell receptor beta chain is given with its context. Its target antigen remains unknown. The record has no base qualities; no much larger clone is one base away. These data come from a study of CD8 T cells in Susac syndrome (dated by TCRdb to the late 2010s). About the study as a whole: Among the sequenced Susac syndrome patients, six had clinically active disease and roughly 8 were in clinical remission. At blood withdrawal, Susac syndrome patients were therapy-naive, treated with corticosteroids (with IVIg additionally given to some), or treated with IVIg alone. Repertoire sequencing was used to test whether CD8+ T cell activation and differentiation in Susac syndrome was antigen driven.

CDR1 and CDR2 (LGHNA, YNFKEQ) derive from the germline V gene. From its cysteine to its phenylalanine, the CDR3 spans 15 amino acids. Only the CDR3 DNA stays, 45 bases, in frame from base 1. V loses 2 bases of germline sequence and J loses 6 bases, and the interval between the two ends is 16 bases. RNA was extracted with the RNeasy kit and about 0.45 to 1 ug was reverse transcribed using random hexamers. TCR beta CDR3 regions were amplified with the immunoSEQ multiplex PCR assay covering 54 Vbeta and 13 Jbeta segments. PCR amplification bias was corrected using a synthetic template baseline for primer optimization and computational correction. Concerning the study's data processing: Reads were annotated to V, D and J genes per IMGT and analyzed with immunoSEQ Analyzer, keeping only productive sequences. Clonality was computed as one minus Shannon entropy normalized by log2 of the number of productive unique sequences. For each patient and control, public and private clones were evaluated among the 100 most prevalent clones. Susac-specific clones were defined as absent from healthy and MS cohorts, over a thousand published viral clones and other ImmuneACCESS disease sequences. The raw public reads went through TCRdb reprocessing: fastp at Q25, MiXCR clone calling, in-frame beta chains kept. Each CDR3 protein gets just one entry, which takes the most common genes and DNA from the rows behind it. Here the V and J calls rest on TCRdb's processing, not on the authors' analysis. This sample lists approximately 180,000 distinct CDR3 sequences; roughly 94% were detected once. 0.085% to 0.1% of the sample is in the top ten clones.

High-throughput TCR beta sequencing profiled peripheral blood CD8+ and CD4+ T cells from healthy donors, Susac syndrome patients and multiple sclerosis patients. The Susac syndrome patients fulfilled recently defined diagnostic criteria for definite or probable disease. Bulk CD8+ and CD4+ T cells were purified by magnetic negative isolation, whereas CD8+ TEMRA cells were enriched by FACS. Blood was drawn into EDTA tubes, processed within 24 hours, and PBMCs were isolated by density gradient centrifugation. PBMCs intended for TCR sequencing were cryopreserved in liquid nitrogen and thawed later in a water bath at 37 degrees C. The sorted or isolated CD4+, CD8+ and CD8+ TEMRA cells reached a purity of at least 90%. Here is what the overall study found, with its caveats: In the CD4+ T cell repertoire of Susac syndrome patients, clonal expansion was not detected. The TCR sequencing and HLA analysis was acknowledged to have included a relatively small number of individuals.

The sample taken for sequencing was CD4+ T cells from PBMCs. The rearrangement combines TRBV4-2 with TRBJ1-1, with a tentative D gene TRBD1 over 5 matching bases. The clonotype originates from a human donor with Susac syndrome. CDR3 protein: CASSQPGGRESEAFF. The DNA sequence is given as TGTGCCAGCAGCCAACCCGGCGGCAGGGAATCTGAAGCTTTCTTT.